The 8 T cell receptor beta chains below were found in one sample sequenced in a study of blood T cell repertoires in COVID-19. TCRdb keeps only in-frame clones here, not all; method: immunoSEQ multiplex PCR. The sample contains about 70,000 clones, over 70% of which appear only once. Sequencing was carried out using peripheral blood. The receptors here all came from a human donor in a cohort sampled during active COVID-19.

The rearrangement joins TRBV6-5 to TRBJ2-7, with D maybe TRBD2 (6 bases). CDR3 size: 11 residues. Trimming removed 8 bases from V and 2 bases from J, with 7 bases in between. Germline V CDR1 and CDR2: MNHEY, SVGAGI. The chain's CDR3 is CASRTTYEQYF. CDR3 DNA: TGTGCCAGCCGGACTACCTACGAGCAGTACTTC.

The chain carries TRBV27 and TRBJ1-2; 7 nucleotides agree with TRBD1. The CDR3 has 17 amino acids. Germline V CDR1 and CDR2: MNHEY, SMNVEV (reference sequence). Germline trimming cut 5 bases from V and 6 bases from J; bases unmatched to any gene: 18. CDR3 coding DNA: TGTGCCAGCAGTCTCCAGACACCGACAGGGATAGCAAATGGCTACACCTTC. Its translation is CASSLQTPTGIANGYTF.

The gene calls are TRBV5-4 and TRBJ1-4; 7 nucleotides match TRBD1. The CDR3 has 14 residues. The V and J ends lost 4 bases and 6 bases, in that order; junction bases with no gene match: 6. Germline V gene lookup returns CDR1 SGHNT and CDR2 YYREEE (reference sequence). The CDR3 protein is CASSPWQGDEKLFF. CDR3 bases: TGTGCCAGCAGCCCGTGGCAGGGGGATGAAAAACTGTTTTTT.

The genes are TRBV4-3 and TRBJ2-7, with 8 bases identical to TRBD2. The V and J ends lost 0 bases and 7 bases, in that order; junction bases with no gene match: 11. Germline V gene lookup returns CDR1 LGHNA and CDR2 YSLEER. CDR3 size: 16 residues. In nucleotides, the CDR3 is TGCGCCAGCAGCCAAGATTTAGCGGGGCCGCCGGGGGAGCAGTACTTC. Its protein is CASSQDLAGPPGEQYF.

The chain joins TRBV4-3 to TRBJ1-3; TRBD1 matches 7 bases. Germline V gives CDR1 LGHNA, CDR2 YSLEER. The CDR3 sequence is 15 residues long. V shed 5 bases and J 4 bases; nucleotides not matched to a gene: 8. The CDR3 loop is CASSNRQGPGNTIYF. For the CDR3, the DNA is TGCGCCAGCAGCAACAGACAGGGTCCGGGAAACACCATATATTTT.

J is TRBJ2-7 and V is TRBV3-1 (or the pseudogene TRBV3-2); the match to TRBD1 covers 8 bases. The CDR3 extends over 14 amino acids. The V gene end was trimmed by 2 bases and the J gene end by 12 bases; junction bases not matched to a gene: 12. Germline V lookup: CDR1 LGHDT, CDR2 YNNKEL (reference sequence). Here the CDR3 DNA reads TGTGCCAGCAGCCAAAGGGTCAAACGAGACAGGGGGTACTTC. Residues: CASSQRVKRDRGYF.

The V call is TRBV11-1, the J call TRBJ1-4; D might be TRBD1 (6 bases). CDR3 length equals 16 residues. V shed 5 bases and J shed 8 bases, with 21 bases lying between them. Per germline, CDR1 SGHAT and CDR2 FQDESV (reference sequence). CDR3 nucleotide sequence: TGTGCCAGCAGCCCCCGGACAGAGCGCGGATCGGAAAAACTGTTTTTT. Translated, it gives CASSPRTERGSEKLFF.

By share of the sample, this clone is medium-sized (0.01 to 0.1%). The CDR3 sequence: CARSLAPNMTSSTDTQYF. The CDR3 region has the DNA TGTGCCAGAAGCTTGGCCCCCAATATGACTAGCTCCACAGATACGCAGTATTTT. The chain couples TRBV5-3 to TRBJ2-3, with 7 bases aligning to TRBD2. TRBV5-3 is recorded as an ORF, its role being uncertain. The CDR3 consists of 18 residues. V was pared by 0 bases and J by 2 bases, with 12 bases of the junction left unmatched.